This note documents a single T cell receptor (beta chain) sequence. Its antigen is still unknown. Base qualities are not at hand, and no much larger clone is one base apart. The immunoSEQ Assay, a bias-controlled multiplex PCR, was used to amplify TCRbeta CDR3 regions from genomic DNA. Per the authors' processing: The number of nucleated cells in each sample was estimated by amplification of reference gene primers within the assay. Sequence reads were collapsed and filtered to measure the absolute abundance of every unique TCRbeta CDR3 rearrangement. For each sample, productive Simpson clonality was calculated by taking the square root of Simpson's diversity index across productive rearrangements. The immuneACCESS repertoire file appears here via TCRdb, limited to in-frame rearrangements. These files lack a portion of the clones; in checked studies, under half of the deficit traces to unresolved V genes, and the cause of the others is not known. V, J and clone size reflect that table, while D and trimming were determined from the DNA. In all, the sample holds roughly 93,000 clones, and roughly 80% of those were seen once. The ten largest make up roughly 10% of the sample.

The data derive from a study of blood T cell repertoires in COVID-19 (dated by TCRdb to about 2020). General notes on the study: Samples covering the acute and convalescent phases of COVID-19 were provided by collaborators in the United States, Italy and Spain. The prospective study material was composed of cDNA or gDNA derived from T cells, B-cell-depleted T cells, or PBMCs. Samples were obtained from the ongoing ImmuneRACE study (first 160 participants) and from about 1,300 subjects provided by 6 global collaborators. Where available, HLA class I and class II types were obtained from metadata supplied by the sample provider rather than from assay-based typing. Subjects who had been exposed to COVID-19, were actively infected with it, or had recovered from it provided the deeply sampled blood TCRbeta repertoires that made up the dataset. Nearly every sample came with metadata listing a de-identified subject ID, COVID-19 status, age in years and sex. The repertoires were released in a freely available public database meant as a resource for research on the immune response to SARS-CoV-2.

Each collaborating institution followed its own protocols to collect whole blood in K2EDTA tubes. Collaborator samples were shipped for TCRbeta analysis as frozen whole blood, isolated PBMCs, or DNA extracted from either sample type. Trimming removed 2 bases from V and 10 bases from J, leaving 12 bases between the germline ends. Inclusive of the bounding cysteine and phenylalanine, the CDR3 is 14 residues long. Only the CDR3 region is kept as DNA, spanning 42 bases read in frame from base 1. Per the germline V gene, MNHEY is the CDR1 and SVGAGI is the CDR2. What the authors observed across the whole study: Clinical and demographic metadata were provided uncurated, with the amount varying by source and participant.

The chain is assembled from TRBV6-5 and TRBJ1-6, with TRBD1 tentatively as D gene (6 bases match). The sample taken for sequencing was peripheral blood. The receptor was isolated from a woman older than 75 with acute or convalescent COVID-19. The CDR3 has the sequence CASSYRGGESPLHF. The DNA sequence is as follows: TGTGCCAGCAGTTACAGGGGGGGAGAGTCACCCCTCCACTTT.